The subject of this entry is one T cell receptor beta chain. What antigen it recognizes has not been identified. Base qualities are not at hand, and no much larger clone is one base apart. The sample originates from a study of shared T cell receptors in the human thymus (dated by TCRdb to about 2021). In the study overall: The study examined how self-reactive, shared T-cell receptor alpha chains are generated in the human thymus.

To prepare the library, the immunoSEQ multiplex PCR assay was applied. What TCRdb holds here is the immuneACCESS table cut down to in-frame rearrangements. Part of the clones is not present; checked against another copy, under half of the missing clones reflect an unresolved V gene, and the others are unexplained. This sample comprises hundreds of thousands of clones, 85% to 95% of them detected only once. Approximately 0.02% of the sample lies in the top ten. This receptor was taken from a human donor. Material: thymocytes.

The base sequence is TGTGCCAGCAGTTACAAGACCGGGAAATGGAACACTGAAGCTTTCTTT. This codes for CASSYKTGKWNTEAFF. Rearrangement joined TRBV6-5 to TRBJ1-1; the D gene cannot be named for sure. The germline V gene yields MNHEY for CDR1 and SVGAGI for CDR2. Trimming takes 2 bases from V and 1 base from J, and the germline ends sit 14 bases apart. The CDR3 holds 16 amino acids from the cysteine to the phenylalanine. The CDR3 DNA has 48 bases and is translated from base 1.